This is a list of T cell receptor beta chains from one sample in a study of shared clonotypes between healthy human individuals. Profiled with immunoSEQ multiplex PCR; TCRdb holds only in-frame clones, not every one. The sample yields over 700,000 clones, 72% seen once. Sequencing was done on a sample of memory CD4+ T cells sorted from blood. These receptors all stem from a woman in her thirties in good health. CDR3s include the opening cysteine and the closing phenylalanine or tryptophan. The order of the fields is J gene, V gene, D gene, CDR3 protein. D genes are given only for firm matches.

>TRBJ2-2|TRBV7-3|.
CASSQWGLGYTGELFF
>TRBJ2-7|TRBV2|TRBD2
CASSEASGRIYYEQYF
>TRBJ2-7|TRBV13|.
CASSQGAQYTYEQYF
>TRBJ1-2|TRBV5-5|.
CASSHGPEKGDTF
>TRBJ2-5|TRBV4-2|.
CASSHHDSQETQYF
>TRBJ2-3|TRBV28|TRBD2
CASSLWAGGSTDTQYF
>TRBJ1-5|TRBV27|.
CASSPQGWGEQPQHF
>TRBJ2-2|TRBV15|.
CATSRAGPTGELFF
>TRBJ1-2|TRBV5-5|TRBD1
CASSFQQGHGYTF
>TRBJ2-2|TRBV25-1|TRBD2
CASRDSGSQNTGELFF
>TRBJ1-5|TRBV28|TRBD1
CASSWRDRASNQPQHF
>TRBJ2-3|TRBV2|.
CASSEGSDRMADTQYF
>TRBJ1-5|TRBV28|.
CASRNNNQPQHF
>TRBJ2-1|TRBV19|.
CASSPGHYEQFF
>TRBJ1-3|TRBV9|.
CASSVSGNTIYF
>TRBJ1-5|TRBV4-1|TRBD1
CASSQGSTGPNQPQHF
>TRBJ1-3|TRBV11-2|.
CASSPAQGSGNTIYF
>TRBJ2-7|TRBV28|.
CASSLKGSSYEQYF
>TRBJ2-7|TRBV12-1|.
CASSFALAGVNEQYF
>TRBJ2-1|TRBV19|TRBD2
CASSIDGAGASYNEQFF
>TRBJ2-3|TRBV7-2|.
CASSFNGGSTDTQYF
>TRBJ2-5|TRBV29-1|TRBD2
CSAPEAGGAWETQYF
>TRBJ2-5|TRBV7-7|.
CASSLETSGTQYF
>TRBJ2-1|TRBV18|.
CASSPQGIDEQFF
>TRBJ1-5|TRBV6-4|TRBD1
CASGYRGQPQHF
>TRBJ1-2|TRBV28|.
CATTVGARGYTF
>TRBJ2-2|TRBV6-1|TRBD2
CASNVAGAGELFF
>TRBJ2-5|TRBV20-1|.
CSAKGPGGQYF
>TRBJ1-3|TRBV2|TRBD1
CASNRGQAGGNTIYF
>TRBJ2-1|TRBV7-2|TRBD2
CASSLLAGDYNEQFF
>TRBJ2-3|TRBV11-2|.
CASSFDGDTQYF
>TRBJ2-2|TRBV18|.
CASSPPGDTGELFF
>TRBJ2-1|TRBV14|TRBD2
CASRPTGTSSSEQFF
>TRBJ1-3|TRBV7-8|.
CASSLVSDGNTIYF
>TRBJ2-7|TRBV28|.
CASSLVVGHEQYF
>TRBJ2-7|TRBV4-1|TRBD1
CASSQDVGTGDPDEQYF
>TRBJ1-3|TRBV6-5|.
CASSTAIHPTIYF
>TRBJ1-2|TRBV25-1|.
CASSEARQRGYTF
>TRBJ1-1|TRBV2|.
CASSQDGSNTEAFF